This is a list of T cell receptor beta chains from one sample in a study of blood T cell repertoires in COVID-19. Produced via immunoSEQ multiplex PCR; TCRdb's table is partial and in-frame only. The table has 150,000 to 200,000 clones, more than 70% seen once. Sequenced: peripheral blood. The receptors come from a woman aged 60-70 years with acute or convalescent COVID-19. Both conserved end residues are part of each CDR3.

TRBV3-1/TRBV3-2	CASSQQGGPPVFF
TRBV6-5	CASSYSRQGTEAFF
TRBV3-1/TRBV3-2	CASSQDELAQETQYF
TRBV19	CASSMSAGGPYEQYF
TRBV5-1	CASSFGDRAYGYTF
TRBV6-1	CASSERTVNTEAFF
TRBV7-8	CASSLGSSGVSETQYF
TRBV28	CASRVTGYNTEAFF
TRBV6-1	CASTDGGSYNSPLHF
TRBV4-2	CASSQEGAPGNTIYF
TRBV10-2	CAISTGEGYTF
TRBV11-2	CASSLDPVAEAFF
TRBV5-3	CARSLLLGDRAFF
TRBV15	CATSATDRGIQPQHF
TRBV9	CASSVYDRDNSPLHF
TRBV5-6	CASSWGRANTEAFF
TRBV2	CASSETGTGVEPQHF
TRBV28	CGVRGPTSGTRGITDTQYF
TRBV7-9	CASSPRTGSYEQYF
TRBV2	CASSKGQGNTEAFF
TRBV27	CASRTGGIAFF
TRBV15	CATSLGQGAGYTF
TRBV14	CASSRTGGRGYTF
TRBV6-1	CASSEQDRRRSPLHF
TRBV6-1	CASSSRGVSEKLFF
TRBV5-1	CASSGGTSGPSSYNEQFF
TRBV10-3	CAISESTEVGYTF
TRBV18	CASSPGTSWNGDQYF
TRBV18	CASSLRTSPTGELFF
TRBV6-5	CASRSRDEAFF
TRBV6-5	CASTSSGSLYNEQFF
TRBV4-1	CASSQDGQGNTGELFF
TRBV9	CASSVAGQGATEQYF
TRBV5-6	CASSPLGGNYGYTF
TRBV7-9	CASSLGGLETQYF
TRBV5-1	CASSFIGTGGNTIYF
TRBV2	CASRRGDSFNQPQHF
TRBV6-5	CASAVGGVSDEQFF
TRBV15	CATSRDRGSNQPQHF
TRBV2	CASSEALTGVIGYTF
TRBV9	CASSVGSSNEQFF
TRBV28	CASRWTANTGELFF
TRBV29-1	CSVDRGFEAFF
TRBV5-1	CASSRDLSSQETQYF
TRBV24-1	CATSDPNRGENTEAFF
TRBV6-2/TRBV6-3	CASSLSGAADTQYF
TRBV5-4	CASSLWLGTEAFF
TRBV2	CASRELAGAGELFF
TRBV4-2	CASSQEQGASNQPQHF
TRBV15	CATSAVGNQPQHF
TRBV5-1	CASSRAGQGATEAFF
TRBV19	CASSMAQVSGELFF
TRBV2	CASSPRGHEQYF
TRBV27	CASSPSDRVDTGELFF
TRBV9	CASSSRAGVAYEQYF
TRBV19	CATSTREVNTEAFF
TRBV27	CASSASGTGLINTEAFF
TRBV30	CAWSSGRAGELFF